The TCR beta chain described here comes from a study of spatial heterogeneity in lung cancer. In the study overall: The study consistently detected more beta-chain than alpha-chain sequences. Each distinct TCR and UMI combination averaged more than ten appearances in raw reads.

This clonotype was seen repeatedly, ten times or more. In a library made to pick up alpha chains, this beta chain is a stray read with a size that means little. The CDR3 is 13 amino acids. V was clipped by 1 base and J by 6 bases, with 9 bases between them. Germline V CDR1 and CDR2: SNHLY, FYNNEI. In the library, each TCR cDNA molecule bore its own unique molecular identifier. TCRdb redid the calling of the 5' RACE reads with MiXCR, one entry per CDR3 protein. Among a few thousand distinct CDR3 sequences listed, over 20% were seen once. As to time point: sample taken at primary tumor resection. Unsorted tumor, nontumor lung tissue or cryopreserved PBMC supplied the whole RNA. Samples were obtained from more than 70 donors, all untreated early-stage non-small cell lung cancer patients.

The chain joins TRBV2 to TRBJ1-1; unclear D gene. This clonotype was sampled from a female donor with early-stage non-small cell lung cancer. The source material was normal lung tissue next to the tumor, sampled at surgery. The CDR3 loop reads CASSEESGAEAFF. CDR3 in DNA: TGTGCCAGCAGTGAAGAGTCTGGGGCTGAAGCTTTCTTT.